This T cell receptor beta chain was sequenced during a study of shared clonotypes between healthy human individuals. Here immunoSEQ multiplex PCR was the method, and the copy in TCRdb shows in-frame clones only, minus some. The table records 2 million to 3 million clones, 93% of them present only once. The TCR originated in a man aged 18 to 30 in good health. Some clones in this sample may be carry-over from other donors' samples. Sequences were obtained from naive CD4+ T cells from PBMCs. Indicated subset: CD45RA+ positively selected.

The CDR3 loop reads CASSTTQGAYEQYF. DNA for the CDR3: TGTGCCAGCAGTACTACTCAGGGGGCCTACGAGCAGTACTTC. The chain has TRBV7-2 and TRBJ2-7; 7 nucleotides agree with TRBD1. The CDR3 has 14 residues. Germline CDR1 and CDR2: SGHTA and FQGNSA. Trimming cost V 6 bases and J 2 bases; bases outside gene matches: 7.